The clone carrying this T cell receptor beta chain showed up just once. Authors' processing steps: Amplifying reference gene primers gave estimates of nucleated cell counts. Data came from immunoSEQ multiplex PCR; TCRdb stores just in-frame clones and leaves some out. D and trimming were read from the DNA, whereas the V and J calls and clone size are those reported in that table. Of 300,000 to 450,000 clones in the sample, approximately 81% were seen once. Germline V gene sequence: CDR1 SNHLY, CDR2 FYNNEI. V shed 7 bases, J shed 11 bases, and the junction held 12 bases outside the gene matches. This CDR3 has 14 amino acids. This specimen comes from a study of blood T cell repertoires in COVID-19. Background on the study: PBMCs, B-cell-depleted T cells, or T cells provided the cDNA or gDNA that made up the material.

The sequence was collected from a woman younger than 35 with acute or convalescent COVID-19. The material sequenced was peripheral blood. V gene TRBV2 combines with J gene TRBJ1-1; 11 nucleotides align to TRBD1. The CDR3 loop is CASNGGQGDSGAFF. CDR3 nucleotides: TGTGCCAGCAACGGGGGACAGGGGGATTCTGGGGCTTTCTTT.